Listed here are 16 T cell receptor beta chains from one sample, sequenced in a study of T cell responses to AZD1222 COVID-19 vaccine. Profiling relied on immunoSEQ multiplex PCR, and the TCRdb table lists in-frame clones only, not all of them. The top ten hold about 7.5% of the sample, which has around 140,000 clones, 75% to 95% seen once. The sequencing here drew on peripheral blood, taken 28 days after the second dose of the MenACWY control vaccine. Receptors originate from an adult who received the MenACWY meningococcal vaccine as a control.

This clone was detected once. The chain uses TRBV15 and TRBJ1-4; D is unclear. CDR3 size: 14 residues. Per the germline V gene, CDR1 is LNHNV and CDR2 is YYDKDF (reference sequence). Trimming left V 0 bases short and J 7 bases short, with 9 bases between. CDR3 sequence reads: CATSRDLGREKLFF. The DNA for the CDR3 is TGTGCCACCAGCAGAGATCTAGGGCGTGAAAAACTGTTTTTT.

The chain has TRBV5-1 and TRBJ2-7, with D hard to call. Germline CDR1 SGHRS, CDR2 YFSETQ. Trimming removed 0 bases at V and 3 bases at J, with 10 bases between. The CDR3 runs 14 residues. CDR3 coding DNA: TGCGCCAGCAGCTTGGTTGGTACGCGCTACGAGCAGTACTTC. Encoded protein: CASSLVGTRYEQYF.

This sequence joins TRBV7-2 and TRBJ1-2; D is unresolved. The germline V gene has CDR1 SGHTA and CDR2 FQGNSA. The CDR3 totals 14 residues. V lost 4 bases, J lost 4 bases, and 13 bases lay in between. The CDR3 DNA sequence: TGTGCCAGCAGCTCCGATACCGGGTCCTATGGCTACACCTTC. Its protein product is CASSSDTGSYGYTF.

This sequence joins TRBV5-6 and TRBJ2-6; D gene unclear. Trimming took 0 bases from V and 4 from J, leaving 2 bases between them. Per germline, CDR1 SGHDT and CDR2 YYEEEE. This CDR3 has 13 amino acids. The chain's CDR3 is CASSLAGANVLTF. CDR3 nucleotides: TGTGCCAGCAGCTTGGCAGGGGCCAACGTCCTGACTTTC.

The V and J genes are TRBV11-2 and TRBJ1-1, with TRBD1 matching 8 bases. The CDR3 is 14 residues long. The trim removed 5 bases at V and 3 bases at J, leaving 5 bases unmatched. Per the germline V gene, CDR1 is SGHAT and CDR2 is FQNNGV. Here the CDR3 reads CASSTGGKDTEAFF. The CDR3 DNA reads TGTGCCAGCAGCACAGGGGGGAAGGACACTGAAGCTTTCTTT.

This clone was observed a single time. CDR3 coding DNA: TGCGCCAGCAGCTTGTACGGGACTAGTCCCTCCGGGGAGCTGTTTTTT. Its protein product is CASSLYGTSPSGELFF. The chain uses TRBV5-1 and TRBJ2-2, with 8 bases identical to TRBD2. With 1 base clipped from V and 6 bases from J, the junction kept 8 bases outside the gene matches. CDR3 length equals 16 residues. Per the germline V gene, CDR1 is SGHRS and CDR2 is YFSETQ.

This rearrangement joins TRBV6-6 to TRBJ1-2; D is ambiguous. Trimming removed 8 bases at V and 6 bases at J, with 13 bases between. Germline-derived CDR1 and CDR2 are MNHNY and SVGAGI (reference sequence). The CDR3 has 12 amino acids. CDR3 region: CASGRELHGYTF. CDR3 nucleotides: TGTGCCAGCGGACGGGAGTTACATGGCTACACCTTC.

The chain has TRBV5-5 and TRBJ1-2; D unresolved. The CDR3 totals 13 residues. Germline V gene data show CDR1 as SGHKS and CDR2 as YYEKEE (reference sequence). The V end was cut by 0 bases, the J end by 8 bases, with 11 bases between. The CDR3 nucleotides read TGTGCCAGCAGCTTGGAGCCGGGCTTGGGCTACACCTTC. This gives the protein CASSLEPGLGYTF.

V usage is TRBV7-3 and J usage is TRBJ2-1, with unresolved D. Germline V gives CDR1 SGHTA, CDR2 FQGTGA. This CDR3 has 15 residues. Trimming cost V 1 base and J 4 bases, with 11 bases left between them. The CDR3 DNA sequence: TGTGCCAGCAGCTTAATGGCTAGTGTATACAATGAGCAGTTCTTC. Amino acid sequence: CASSLMASVYNEQFF.

The CDR3 loop is CASGQEKYF. The CDR3 DNA reads TGTGCCAGTGGACAAGAAAAGTACTTC. J is TRBJ2-5 and V is TRBV19; tentative D call: TRBD1 (5 bases). V lost 8 bases, J lost 12 bases, and 10 bases lay in between. This CDR3 has 9 residues. Germline values: CDR1 LNHDA, CDR2 SQIVND (reference sequence).

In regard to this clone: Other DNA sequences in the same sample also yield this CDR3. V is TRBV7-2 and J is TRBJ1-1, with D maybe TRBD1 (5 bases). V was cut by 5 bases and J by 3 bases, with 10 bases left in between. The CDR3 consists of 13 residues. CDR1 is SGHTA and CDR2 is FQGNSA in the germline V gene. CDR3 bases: TGTGCCAGCAGCGCCCAGGGTGACACTGAAGCTTTCTTT. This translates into CASSAQGDTEAFF.

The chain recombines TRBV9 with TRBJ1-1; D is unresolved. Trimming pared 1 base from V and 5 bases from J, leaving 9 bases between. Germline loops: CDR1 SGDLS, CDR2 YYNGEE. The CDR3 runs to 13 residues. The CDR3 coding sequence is TGTGCCAGCAGCGTAAGTTTAGAGACTGAAGCTTTCTTT. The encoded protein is CASSVSLETEAFF.

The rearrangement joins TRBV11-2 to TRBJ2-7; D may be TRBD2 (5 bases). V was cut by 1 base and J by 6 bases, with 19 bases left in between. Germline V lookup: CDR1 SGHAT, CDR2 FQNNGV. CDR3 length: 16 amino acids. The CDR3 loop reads CASSLAGSTGRGEQYF. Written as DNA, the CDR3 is TGTGCCAGCAGCTTAGCGGGGTCGACCGGTCGGGGCGAGCAGTACTTC.

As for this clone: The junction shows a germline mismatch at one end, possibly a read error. This CDR3 is CASSLRFGTSKALTLF. The CDR3 DNA reads as TGTGCCAGCAGCTTACGATTCGGGACTTCGAAAGCCCTTACCCTTTTT. The J gene is TRBJ2-3, the V gene TRBV11-1, with D maybe TRBD2 (6 bases). CDR1 and CDR2 from the germline V gene are SGHAT and FQDESV (reference sequence). This CDR3 region has 16 residues.

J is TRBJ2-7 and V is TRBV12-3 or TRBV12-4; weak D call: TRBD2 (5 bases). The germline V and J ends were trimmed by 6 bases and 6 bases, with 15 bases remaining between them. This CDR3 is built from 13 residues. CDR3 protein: CASRRASSGEQYF. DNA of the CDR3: TGTGCCAGCAGGCGGGCCTCCTCGGGCGAGCAGTACTTC.

Here the CDR3 DNA reads TGTGCCAGCAGTGAGGGACAGGCAATCTATGGCTACACCTTC. It yields the protein CASSEGQAIYGYTF. V and J are TRBV2 and TRBJ1-2; 8 bases are shared with TRBD1. The CDR3 loop spans 14 amino acids. J gave up 4 bases and V 3 bases, and 4 bases lay outside the gene matches. In germline, CDR1 is SNHLY, CDR2 FYNNEI.